This T cell receptor beta chain originates from a study of T cell responses to AZD1222 COVID-19 vaccine. For the study at large: Pooling was applied to second doses at about 4 or about 12 weeks.

Turning to this clone: Antigen unknown.

Generated by immunoSEQ multiplex PCR, the TCRdb table keeps only in-frame clones and is missing some. The table includes approximately 110,000 clones, about 85% detected once. Points from the study as a whole: At baseline, just a handful of AZD1222 recipients tested seropositive.

In germline, CDR1 is SGHTA, CDR2 FQGNSA. V gave up 2 bases and J gave up 7 bases; unmatched junction bases: 9. The CDR3 spans 15 residues. The TCR comes from an adult in good health. Sequencing was performed on peripheral blood, taken on day 0 of AZD1222 vaccination. The genes are TRBV7-2 and TRBJ2-7; 9 bases are shared with TRBD1. This CDR3 is CASSLHGQGLGEQYF. The CDR3 DNA reads TGTGCCAGCAGCTTACACGGACAGGGGTTGGGGGAGCAGTACTTC.